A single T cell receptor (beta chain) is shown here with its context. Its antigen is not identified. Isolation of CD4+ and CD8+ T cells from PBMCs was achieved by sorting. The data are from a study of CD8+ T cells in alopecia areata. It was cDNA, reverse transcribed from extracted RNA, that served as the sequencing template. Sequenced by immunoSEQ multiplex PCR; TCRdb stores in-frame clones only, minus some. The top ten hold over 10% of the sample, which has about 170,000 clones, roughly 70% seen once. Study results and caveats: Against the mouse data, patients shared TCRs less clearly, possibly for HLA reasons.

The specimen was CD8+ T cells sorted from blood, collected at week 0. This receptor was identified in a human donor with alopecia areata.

CDR3 amino acids: CAWSGGTNEKLFF. In DNA form, the CDR3 reads TGTGCCTGGAGCGGGGGAACTAATGAAAAACTGTTTTTT. The chain links TRBV30 to TRBJ1-4, with D perhaps matching TRBD1 (5 bases). V lost 3 bases and J 1 base, leaving 6 bases between the germline ends. In germline, CDR1 is GTSNPN, CDR2 SVGIG (reference sequence). The CDR3 has 13 residues.